Listed below are T cell receptor beta chains from one sample, sequenced in a study of blood T cell repertoires in COVID-19. Data came from immunoSEQ multiplex PCR; TCRdb stores just in-frame clones and leaves some out. The sample holds about 210,000 clones, roughly 84% seen once. The sequenced sample consisted of PBMCs or T cells enriched from blood (not recorded which). Receptors originate from a woman in her twenties or thirties who had been exposed to COVID-19. CDR3s include the opening cysteine and the closing phenylalanine or tryptophan. A D gene is named only where the DNA matches it firmly. Some rows mark clone size as missing; the rest say once, few, many or name a class of expanded clone.

V: TRBV7-9
D: TRBD1
size: NA
J: TRBJ2-7
DNA: TGTGCCAGCAGCTTAGCGGGACAGGAATACTCCTACGAGCAGTACTTC
CDR3: CASSLAGQEYSYEQYF

V: TRBV15
D: TRBD1
size: NA
J: TRBJ1-4
DNA: TGTGCCACCAGCAGACTCTTGACAGGGGATGATGAAAAACTGTTTTTT
CDR3: CATSRLLTGDDEKLFF

V: TRBV10-3
D: NA
size: NA
J: TRBJ2-1
DNA: TGTGCCATCAGTGAGTCGAGGATCTCGAAGCAGTTCTTC
CDR3: CAISESRISKQFF

V: TRBV10-1
D: NA
size: NA
J: TRBJ1-1
DNA: TGCGCCAGCAGTCCAACCAGGAACACTGAAGCTTTCTTT
CDR3: CASSPTRNTEAFF

V: TRBV6-5
D: TRBD1
size: NA
J: TRBJ1-1
DNA: TGTGCCAGCAGCCGGGGACAGCTGAACACTGAAGCTTTCTTT
CDR3: CASSRGQLNTEAFF

V: TRBV7-3
D: TRBD1
size: NA
J: TRBJ1-2
DNA: TGTGCCAGCAGCTTAGGGTCCCCGGGACAGGGGAGATACGGCTACACCTTC
CDR3: CASSLGSPGQGRYGYTF

V: TRBV19
D: NA
size: NA
J: TRBJ1-3
DNA: TGTGCCAGTATGGGCAGGAAGGATTACGGAAACACCATATATTTT
CDR3: CASMGRKDYGNTIYF

V: TRBV7-9
D: NA
size: NA
J: TRBJ1-3
DNA: TGTGCCAGCAGCTTAGGTCCGCCGAGCTCTGGAAACACCATATATTTT
CDR3: CASSLGPPSSGNTIYF

V: TRBV7-2
D: NA
size: NA
J: TRBJ2-1
DNA: TGTGCCAGCAGCACAGTCCCCGAGGCGGGGGAGCAGTTCTTC
CDR3: CASSTVPEAGEQFF

V: TRBV4-3
D: NA
size: NA
J: TRBJ2-7
DNA: TGCGCCAGCAGCCAAGAATTGGCAGGGGCCAGCTACGAGCAGTACTTC
CDR3: CASSQELAGASYEQYF

V: TRBV7-2
D: TRBD2
size: NA
J: TRBJ2-3
DNA: TGTGCCAGCAGCTTAAAAGCTAGCGGGGCCTCTAGCACAGATACGCAGTATTTT
CDR3: CASSLKASGASSTDTQYF

V: TRBV11-2
D: NA
size: NA
J: TRBJ2-5
DNA: TGTGCCAGCAGCTTAAGCGACCAAGAGACCCAGTACTTC
CDR3: CASSLSDQETQYF

V: TRBV6-5
D: NA
size: NA
J: TRBJ1-1
DNA: TGTGCCAGCAGTCAGGGTATCACTGAAGCTTTCTTT
CDR3: CASSQGITEAFF

V: TRBV7-2
D: TRBD1
size: NA
J: TRBJ1-1
DNA: TGTGCCAGCAGTTTCACAGGGGAGCACACTGAAGCTTTCTTT
CDR3: CASSFTGEHTEAFF

V: TRBV25-1
D: NA
size: once
J: TRBJ2-7
DNA: TGTGCCAGCAGTGAATTCCGTAACGGGCCACTAGAGACCGAGCAGTACTTC
CDR3: CASSEFRNGPLETEQYF

V: TRBV10-3
D: TRBD2
size: NA
J: TRBJ2-3
DNA: TGTGCCATCAGTACCCCGGGACTAGTCAAAGATACGCAGTATTTT
CDR3: CAISTPGLVKDTQYF

V: TRBV5-1
D: NA
size: NA
J: TRBJ1-1
DNA: TGCGCCAGCAGCTTGTACGGGGGGAACACTGAAGCTTTCTTT
CDR3: CASSLYGGNTEAFF

V: TRBV5-4
D: TRBD2
size: NA
J: TRBJ2-3
DNA: TGTGCCAGCAGCTTGGGACTAGCGGGGGGGGAGTCGACGCAGTATTTT
CDR3: CASSLGLAGGESTQYF

V: TRBV29-1
D: TRBD1
size: NA
J: TRBJ1-3
DNA: TGCAGCGTTGAAACAGGGGACCCTGGAAACACCATATATTTT
CDR3: CSVETGDPGNTIYF

V: TRBV4-1
D: NA
size: NA
J: TRBJ2-7
DNA: TGCGCCAGCAGCCAGACTTTCTTTGCCTACGAGCAGTACTTC
CDR3: CASSQTFFAYEQYF

V: TRBV5-4
D: NA
size: NA
J: TRBJ1-2
DNA: TGTGCCAGCAGCTTAGGAGGCGGCTATGGCTACACCTTC
CDR3: CASSLGGGYGYTF

V: TRBV6-5
D: NA
size: NA
J: TRBJ2-5
DNA: TGTGCCAGCAGTTACAGTCAGGGAAACCAAGAGACCCAGTACTTC
CDR3: CASSYSQGNQETQYF